A selection of T cell receptor beta chains follows, all from one sample in a study of T cell responses to AZD1222 COVID-19 vaccine. The table came from immunoSEQ multiplex PCR; TCRdb's copy has only in-frame clones and leaves some out. Of roughly 70,000 clones in the sample, 79% are singletons; the top ten hold about a quarter. The material sequenced was peripheral blood, taken on day 0 of MenACWY control vaccination. The receptors were gathered from an adult in good health. Each CDR3 is given without its conserved first and last residue.

J | V | CDR3
TRBJ2-1 | TRBV13 | ASSHRDPYNEQF
TRBJ1-1 | TRBV7-9 | ASSLTGNTEAF
TRBJ1-1 | TRBV7-9 | ASSPIRGRTEAF
TRBJ2-7 | TRBV18 | ASSPVPGEASEQY
TRBJ2-7 | TRBV2 | ASGGTSYEQY
TRBJ1-2 | TRBV2 | ASSSDPTGNYGYT
TRBJ2-3 | TRBV5-6 | ASSFTGTSTDTQY
TRBJ1-5 | TRBV5-4 | ASSLGPSGPQH
TRBJ1-2 | TRBV2 | ASRRQGDARYGYT
TRBJ2-1 | TRBV3-1/TRBV3-2 | ASGLAGVNEQF
TRBJ2-2 | TRBV7-2 | ASSLVVLNTGELF
TRBJ2-7 | TRBV30 | AWSLGRPAEGYEQY
TRBJ2-7 | TRBV2 | ASSVFTGFGEQY
TRBJ2-7 | TRBV2 | ASSESFEQY
TRBJ1-1 | TRBV19 | ASRNWQETEAF
TRBJ2-5 | TRBV19 | ASSIVAGPRETQY
TRBJ1-2 | TRBV5-4 | ASSLEGVEGYT
TRBJ2-5 | TRBV2 | ASQVAAQETQY
TRBJ2-3 | TRBV6-2/TRBV6-3 | ASSGDLAGGWSDTQY
TRBJ1-2 | TRBV12-3/TRBV12-4 | ASSRGGPYGYT
TRBJ1-3 | TRBV7-8 | ASSSTVFSGNTIY
TRBJ2-6 | TRBV20-1 | SAQGANVLT
TRBJ2-3 | TRBV19 | ASSKGLAGADTQY
TRBJ1-6 | TRBV5-1 | ASSLGQNNSPLH
TRBJ2-1 | TRBV27 | ASSNGVSYNEQF
TRBJ2-5 | TRBV6-5 | ASSRQLGEETQY
TRBJ1-5 | TRBV28 | ASTLDRPDQPQH
TRBJ1-2 | TRBV4-3 | ASSHHGTETYGYT
TRBJ2-7 | TRBV30 | AWSDIAMYEQY
TRBJ2-1 | TRBV11-2 | ASSPSDRTTSGSYNEQF
TRBJ2-1 | TRBV6-5 | ASSALAGGSNEQF
TRBJ2-6 | TRBV3-1/TRBV3-2 | ASSYTGSGANVLT
TRBJ2-1 | TRBV2 | ASSGPGTAYNEQF
TRBJ2-2 | TRBV6-5 | ASSLDRLAGELF
TRBJ2-2 | TRBV5-8 | ASRDGTANTGELF
TRBJ2-1 | TRBV6-6 | ASSLSPLAGEGEQF
TRBJ2-3 | TRBV6-5 | ATRGRSTDTQY
TRBJ2-1 | TRBV7-2 | ASSPRTSGGVNEQF
TRBJ2-2 | TRBV15 | ATSRVQNTGELF
TRBJ1-1 | TRBV3-1/TRBV3-2 | ASSRGAAGATEAF